This T cell receptor (beta chain) was sequenced during a study of T cell changes during pregnancy in multiple sclerosis. The table came from immunoSEQ multiplex PCR; TCRdb's copy has only in-frame clones and leaves some out. The sample holds under 80,000 clones; about nine tenths are singletons and the top ten take under 1.5%. Germline CDR1 and CDR2: MGHDK and SYGVNS. With 0 bases removed from V and 4 bases from J, the gap between germline ends came to 9 bases. The CDR3 consists of 14 residues. The rearrangement joins TRBV25-1 to TRBJ2-5, with D possibly being TRBD1 (5 bases). The sequenced sample was peripheral blood, obtained in the second trimester of pregnancy. This TCR was recovered from a female donor with multiple sclerosis, enrolled in a pregnancy study. CDR3 amino acids: CASSEYAGSETQYF. Here the CDR3 DNA reads TGTGCCAGCAGTGAATATGCAGGGTCAGAGACCCAGTACTTC.